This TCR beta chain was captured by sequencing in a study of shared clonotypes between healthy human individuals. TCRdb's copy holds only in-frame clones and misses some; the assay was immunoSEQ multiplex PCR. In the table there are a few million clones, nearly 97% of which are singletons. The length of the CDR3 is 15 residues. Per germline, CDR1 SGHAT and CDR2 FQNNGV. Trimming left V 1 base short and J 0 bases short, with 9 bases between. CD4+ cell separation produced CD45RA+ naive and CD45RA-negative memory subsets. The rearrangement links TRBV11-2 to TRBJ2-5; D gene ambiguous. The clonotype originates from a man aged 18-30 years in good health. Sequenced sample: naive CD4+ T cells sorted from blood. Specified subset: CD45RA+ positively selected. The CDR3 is CASSLVTRHQETQYF. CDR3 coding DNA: TGTGCCAGCAGCTTAGTAACGCGGCACCAAGAGACCCAGTACTTC.